The clone carrying this TCR beta chain was recorded a few times. Template switching introduced a universal primer site, and the cDNA bore unique molecular identifiers. TCRdb passed the 5' RACE reads through MiXCR, listing each CDR3 protein once. The sample includes 690,000 or so distinct CDR3 sequences, 8.5% to 9% of them seen just once. The CDR3 is 15 amino acids. V lost 5 bases to trimming and J lost 6 bases; unmatched junction nucleotides: 4. The data originate from a study of identical twins. The same sample was also studied in work on yellow fever vaccine responses in identical twins. That work states: Twins showed a vaccine T cell response that reportedly seemed partly convergent, partly personalized.

Input material: PBMCs. This receptor was obtained from a woman younger than 30 in good health. The V gene is TRBV12-3 or TRBV12-4, the J gene TRBJ2-5; TRBD2 matches at 15 bases. As DNA, the CDR3 is TGTGCCAGCAGTCCTGGGACTAGCGGGGGGAAGACCCAGTACTTC. This translates into CASSPGTSGGKTQYF.